This T cell receptor (beta chain) stems from a study of Ad26.COV2.S vaccination and SARS-CoV-2 variants. The protocol was immunoSEQ multiplex PCR, while the TCRdb copy is restricted to in-frame clones and leaves out a portion. The data contain around 500,000 clones, roughly nine tenths of them singletons. Germline V gene sequence: CDR1 MNHEY, CDR2 SVGEGT. The CDR3 runs 15 residues. The J segment lost 3 bases and the V segment lost 6 bases, leaving 7 bases of the junction unmatched. Specified treatment: roughly 18 received Ad26.COV2.S at low or high dose, single or two shots; several received placebo; per-sample allocation not given. Sampling happened 63 days after the first vaccine or placebo injection.

The source is a person aged 18 to 59 who received the Ad26.COV2.S COVID-19 vaccine or a placebo. V and J are TRBV6-2 or TRBV6-3 and TRBJ2-2; 7 bases match TRBD1. This material consisted of peripheral blood, taken in a trial of Ad26.COV2.S vaccine versus placebo. DNA of the CDR3: TGTGCCAGCAGCCGAAGCGACAGGGACACCGGGGAGCTGTTTTTT. Amino acid sequence: CASSRSDRDTGELFF.